This passage covers 6 T cell receptor beta chains from one sample sequenced in a study of lymphopenia after photon versus proton radiotherapy. The repertoire was sequenced with immunoSEQ multiplex PCR; TCRdb's copy has only in-frame clones and lacks some. The sample lists about 24,000 clones; over 80% were seen once. The sample here was peripheral blood, taken from a patient treated with proton-based radiotherapy. The receptor source for this set is a woman in her sixties or seventies with pancreatic cancer.

The rearrangement links TRBV9 to TRBJ1-2; D is unresolved. Germline CDR1 reads SGDLS; CDR2 reads YYNGEE. Trimming cost V 2 bases and J 4 bases, with 12 bases left between them. This CDR3 spans 14 amino acids. CDR3 sequence (DNA): TGTGCCAGCAGCGTCTCACCCGAAGGCTATGGCTACACCTTC. It yields the protein CASSVSPEGYGYTF.

V and J are TRBV7-9 and TRBJ2-5; D is possibly TRBD1 (5 bases). Germline V gene sequence: CDR1 SEHNR, CDR2 FQNEAQ (reference sequence). The CDR3 is 14 amino acids. V shed 5 bases and J shed 2 bases, with 12 bases lying between them. CDR3 nucleotide sequence: TGTGCCAGCAGCGGAAGGACAAGGCAAGAGACCCAGTACTTC. Translated: CASSGRTRQETQYF.

The V call is TRBV9, the J call TRBJ1-4, with D perhaps matching TRBD1 (5 bases). Germline values: CDR1 SGDLS, CDR2 YYNGEE. This CDR3 has 17 residues. The DNA of the CDR3 is TGTGGCATCCTAAGCGGCAGGGTCGGGGTATCTAATGAAAAACTGTTTTTT. It encodes CGILSGRVGVSNEKLFF.

The chain has TRBV7-3 and TRBJ2-1; D not certain. This CDR3 has 13 amino acids. V was trimmed by 4 bases and J by 7 bases, leaving 11 bases between them. CDR1 and CDR2 from the germline V gene are SGHTA and FQGTGA. CDR3 nucleotide sequence: TGTGCCAGCAGCTCCTTACTGGGGAATGAGCAGTTCTTC. Amino acid sequence: CASSSLLGNEQFF. Filled out from reference TRBV7-3 and TRBJ2-1, the complete variable domain reads GAGVSQTPSNKVTEKGKYVELRCDPISGHTALYWYRQSLGQGPEFLIYFQGTGAADDSGLPNDRFFAVRPEGSVSTLKIQRTERGDSAVYLCASSSLLGNEQFFGPGTRLTVL.

The gene calls are TRBV6-6 and TRBJ1-2; TRBD1 matches at 10 bases. The J segment lost 7 bases and the V segment lost 6 bases, leaving 5 bases of the junction unmatched. The CDR3 has 13 residues. Germline CDR1 is MNHNY and CDR2 is SVGAGI (reference sequence). The CDR3 DNA sequence: TGTGCCAGCAGGGAGACAGGGGGCTCTGGCTACACCTTC. It translates to CASRETGGSGYTF.

The V call is TRBV6-6, the J call TRBJ2-7, with 7 bases aligning to TRBD2. Looked up from germline, CDR1 is MNHNY and CDR2 is SVGAGI (reference sequence). The V segment lost 2 bases and the J segment 0 bases; nucleotides outside the gene matches: 4. This CDR3 has 15 amino acids. CDR3 region: CASSYDGGSSYEQYF. CDR3 sequence (DNA): TGTGCCAGCAGTTACGATGGCGGGAGCTCCTACGAGCAGTACTTC.